There are many counts of the clone carrying this TCR beta chain. cDNA was made from 500 ng RNA using alpha and beta constant primers. Separate chain-specific third strand synthesis with multiplexing indices produced the alpha and beta libraries. TCRdb re-analysed the 5' RACE reads in MiXCR, keeping a single row per CDR3 protein. The table records fewer than 5,000 distinct CDR3 sequences, less than 8.5% of them present only once. Antiretroviral therapy had run roughly three months, about 14 weeks, before follow-up blood collection. No cell fractionation was done, so the repertoire covers all unsorted peripheral blood T cells. This entry is derived from a study of HIV-infected patients and healthy controls. J gave up 4 bases and V 3 bases, and 22 bases lay outside the gene matches. Germline V gene lookup returns CDR1 SGHAT and CDR2 FQNNGV. The CDR3 consists of 20 residues.

Sequences were derived from blood, sampled during antiretroviral therapy. The source of this sequence is an adult with HIV infection. The rearrangement uses TRBV11-2 and TRBJ2-3; 7 bases map to TRBD1. The CDR3 region has the DNA TGTGCCAGCAGCTTTCCCTGGGGCACGACAGGGATGTTGACGGCAGATACGCAGTATTTT. Its translation: CASSFPWGTTGMLTADTQYF. Full variable domain (missing parts from reference TRBV11-2 and TRBJ2-3): EAGVAQSPRYKIIEKRQSVAFWCNPISGHATLYWYQQILGQGPKLLIQFQNNGVVDDSQLPKDRFSAERLKGVDSTLKIQPAKLEDSAVYLCASSFPWGTTGMLTADTQYFGPGTRLTVL.